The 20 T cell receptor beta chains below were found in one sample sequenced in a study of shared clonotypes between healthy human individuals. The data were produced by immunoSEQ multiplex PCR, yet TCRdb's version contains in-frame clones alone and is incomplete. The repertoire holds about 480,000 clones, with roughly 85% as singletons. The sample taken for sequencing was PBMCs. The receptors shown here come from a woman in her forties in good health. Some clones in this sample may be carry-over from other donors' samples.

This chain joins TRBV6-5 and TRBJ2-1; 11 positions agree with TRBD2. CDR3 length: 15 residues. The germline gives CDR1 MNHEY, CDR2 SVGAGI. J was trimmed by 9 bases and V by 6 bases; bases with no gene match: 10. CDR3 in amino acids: CASRATSGSDGEQFF. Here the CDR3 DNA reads TGTGCCAGCAGGGCCACTAGCGGGAGTGATGGTGAGCAGTTCTTC.

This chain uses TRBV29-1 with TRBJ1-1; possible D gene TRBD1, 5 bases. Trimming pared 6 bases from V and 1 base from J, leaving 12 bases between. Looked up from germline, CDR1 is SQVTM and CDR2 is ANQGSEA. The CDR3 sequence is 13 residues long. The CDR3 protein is CSVVKDRNTEAFF. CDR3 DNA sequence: TGCAGCGTGGTTAAAGACAGGAACACTGAAGCTTTCTTT.

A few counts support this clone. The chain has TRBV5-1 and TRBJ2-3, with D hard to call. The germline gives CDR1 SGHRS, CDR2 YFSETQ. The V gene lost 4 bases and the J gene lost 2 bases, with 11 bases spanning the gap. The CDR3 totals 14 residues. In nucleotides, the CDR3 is TGCGCCAGCAGCGACCGAATTTACACAGATACGCAGTATTTT. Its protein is CASSDRIYTDTQYF. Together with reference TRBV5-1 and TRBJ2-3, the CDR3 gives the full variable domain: KAGVTQTPRYLIKTRGQQVTLSCSPISGHRSVSWYQQTPGQGLQFLFEYFSETQRNKGNFPGRFSGRQFSNSRSEMNVSTLELGDSALYLCASSDRIYTDTQYFGPGTRLTVL.

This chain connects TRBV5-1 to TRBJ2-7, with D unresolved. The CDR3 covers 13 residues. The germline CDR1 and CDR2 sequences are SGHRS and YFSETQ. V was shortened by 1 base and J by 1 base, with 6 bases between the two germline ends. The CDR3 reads CASSLFGSYEQYF. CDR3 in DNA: TGCGCCAGCAGCTTGTTTGGGTCCTACGAGCAGTACTTC.

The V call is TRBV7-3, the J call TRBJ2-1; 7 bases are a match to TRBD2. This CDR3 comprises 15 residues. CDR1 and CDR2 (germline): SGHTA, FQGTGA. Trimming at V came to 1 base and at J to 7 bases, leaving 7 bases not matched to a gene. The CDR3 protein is CASSLNPSGYNEQFF. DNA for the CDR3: TGTGCCAGCAGCTTAAATCCTAGCGGCTATAATGAGCAGTTCTTC. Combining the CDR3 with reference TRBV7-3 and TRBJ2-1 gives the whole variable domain GAGVSQTPSNKVTEKGKYVELRCDPISGHTALYWYRQSLGQGPEFLIYFQGTGAADDSGLPNDRFFAVRPEGSVSTLKIQRTERGDSAVYLCASSLNPSGYNEQFFGPGTRLTVL.

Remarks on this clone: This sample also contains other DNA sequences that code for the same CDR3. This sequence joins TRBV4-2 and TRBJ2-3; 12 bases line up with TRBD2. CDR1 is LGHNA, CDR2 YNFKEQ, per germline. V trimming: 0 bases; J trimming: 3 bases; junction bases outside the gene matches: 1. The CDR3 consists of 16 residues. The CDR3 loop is CASSQELAGGTDTQYF. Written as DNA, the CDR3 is TGTGCCAGCAGCCAAGAACTAGCGGGAGGAACAGATACGCAGTATTTT.

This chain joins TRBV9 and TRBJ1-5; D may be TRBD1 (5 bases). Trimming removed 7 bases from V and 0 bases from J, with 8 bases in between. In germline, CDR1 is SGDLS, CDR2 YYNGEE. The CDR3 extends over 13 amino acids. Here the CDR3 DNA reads TGTGCCAGCGCGGGGGATAGCAATCAGCCCCAGCATTTT. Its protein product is CASAGDSNQPQHF.

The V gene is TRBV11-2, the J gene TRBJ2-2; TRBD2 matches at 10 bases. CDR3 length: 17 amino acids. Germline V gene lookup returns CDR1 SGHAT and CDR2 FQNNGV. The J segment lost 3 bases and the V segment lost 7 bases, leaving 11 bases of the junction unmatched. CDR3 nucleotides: TGTGCCAGCACCCCGGGGAGCGGGAGGGCCGACACCGGGGAGCTGTTTTTT. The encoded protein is CASTPGSGRADTGELFF.

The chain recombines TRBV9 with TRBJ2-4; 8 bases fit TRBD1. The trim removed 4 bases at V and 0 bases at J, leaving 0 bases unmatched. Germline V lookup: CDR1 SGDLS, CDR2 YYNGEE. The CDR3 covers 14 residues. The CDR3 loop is CASSTGGAKNIQYF. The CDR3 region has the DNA TGTGCCAGCAGCACAGGGGGAGCCAAAAACATTCAGTACTTC.

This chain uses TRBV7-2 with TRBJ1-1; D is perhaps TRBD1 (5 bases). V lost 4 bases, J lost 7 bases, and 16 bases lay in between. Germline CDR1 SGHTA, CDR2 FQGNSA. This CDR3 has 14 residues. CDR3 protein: CASSYSPGFFEAFF. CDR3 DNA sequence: TGTGCCAGCAGCTACTCGCCAGGGTTTTTTGAAGCTTTCTTT.

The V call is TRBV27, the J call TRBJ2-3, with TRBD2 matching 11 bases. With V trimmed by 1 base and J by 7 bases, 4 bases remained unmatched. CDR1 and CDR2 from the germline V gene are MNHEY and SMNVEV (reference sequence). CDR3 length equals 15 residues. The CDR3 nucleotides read TGTGCCAGCAGTTTATATAGCGGGAGGGACAATACGCAGTATTTT. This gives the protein CASSLYSGRDNTQYF.

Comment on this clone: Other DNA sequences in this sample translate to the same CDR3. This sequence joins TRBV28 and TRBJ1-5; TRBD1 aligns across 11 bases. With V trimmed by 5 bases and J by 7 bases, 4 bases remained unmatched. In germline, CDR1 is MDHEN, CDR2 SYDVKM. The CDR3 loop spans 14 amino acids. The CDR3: CASSRDRGYQPQHF. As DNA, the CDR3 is TGTGCCAGCAGTCGGGACAGGGGGTACCAGCCCCAGCATTTT.

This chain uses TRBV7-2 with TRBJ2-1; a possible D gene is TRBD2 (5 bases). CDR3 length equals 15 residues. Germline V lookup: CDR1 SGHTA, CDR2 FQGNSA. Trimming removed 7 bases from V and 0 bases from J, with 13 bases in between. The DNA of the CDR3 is TGTGCCAGCACCCAAGCGGTAAGCTCCTACAATGAGCAGTTCTTC. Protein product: CASTQAVSSYNEQFF.

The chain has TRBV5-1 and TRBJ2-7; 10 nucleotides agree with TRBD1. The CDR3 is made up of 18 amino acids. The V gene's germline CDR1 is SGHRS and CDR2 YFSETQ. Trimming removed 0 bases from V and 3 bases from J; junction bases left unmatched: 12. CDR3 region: CASSLGGRTGGKGYEQYF. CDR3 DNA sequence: TGCGCCAGCAGCTTGGGCGGACGGACAGGGGGTAAGGGCTACGAGCAGTACTTC.

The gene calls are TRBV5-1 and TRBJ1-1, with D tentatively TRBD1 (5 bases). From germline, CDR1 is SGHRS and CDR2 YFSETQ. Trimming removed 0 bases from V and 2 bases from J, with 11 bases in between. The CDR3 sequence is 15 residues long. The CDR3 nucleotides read TGCGCCAGCAGCTTGGAAGGAGGGGTAAACACTGAAGCTTTCTTT. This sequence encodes CASSLEGGVNTEAFF.

In DNA, the CDR3 is TGTGCCAGCAGCTTAGTCCCCGCCAGGGACAGGGGCTACAATGAGCAGTTCTTC. Its translation: CASSLVPARDRGYNEQFF. The chain joins TRBV7-3 to TRBJ2-1; 10 nucleotides agree with TRBD1. The V gene's germline CDR1 is SGHTA and CDR2 FQGTGA. CDR3 length: 18 residues. Trimming took 2 bases from V and 3 from J; bases not matched to a gene: 10.

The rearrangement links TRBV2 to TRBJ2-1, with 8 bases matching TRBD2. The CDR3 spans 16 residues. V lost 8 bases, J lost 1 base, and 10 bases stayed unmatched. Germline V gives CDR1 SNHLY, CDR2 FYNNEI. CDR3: CASEGLASLSYNEQFF. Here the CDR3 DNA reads TGTGCCAGCGAAGGACTAGCAAGTCTTTCCTACAATGAGCAGTTCTTC.

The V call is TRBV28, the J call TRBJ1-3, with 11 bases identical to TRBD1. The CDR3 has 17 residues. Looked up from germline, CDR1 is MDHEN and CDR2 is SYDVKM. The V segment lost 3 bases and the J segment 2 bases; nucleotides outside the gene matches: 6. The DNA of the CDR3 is TGTGCCAGCAGTTTCCGGACAGGGGGCCGAGCTGGAAACACCATATATTTT. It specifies CASSFRTGGRAGNTIYF.

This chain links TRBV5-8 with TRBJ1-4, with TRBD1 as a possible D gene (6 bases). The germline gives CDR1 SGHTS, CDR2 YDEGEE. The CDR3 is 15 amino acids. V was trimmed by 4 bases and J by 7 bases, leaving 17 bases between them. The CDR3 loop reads CASSPGGSRTEKLFF. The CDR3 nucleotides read TGTGCCAGCAGCCCCGGGGGCAGTCGGACTGAAAAACTGTTTTTT.

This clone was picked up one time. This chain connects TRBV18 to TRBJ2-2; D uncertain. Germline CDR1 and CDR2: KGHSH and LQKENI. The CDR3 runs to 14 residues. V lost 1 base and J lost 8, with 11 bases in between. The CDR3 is CASSPQESAGELFF. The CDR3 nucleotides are TGTGCCAGCTCACCACAGGAATCCGCAGGGGAGCTGTTTTTT. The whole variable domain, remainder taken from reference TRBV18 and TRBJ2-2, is NAGVMQNPRHLVRRRGQEARLRCSPMKGHSHVYWYRQLPEEGLKFMVYLQKENIIDESGMPKERFSAEFPKEGPSILRIQQVVRGDSAAYFCASSPQESAGELFFGEGSRLTVL.